A single sample is the source of the 18 T cell receptor beta chains below, sequenced in a study of T cell responses to AZD1222 COVID-19 vaccine. Data came from immunoSEQ multiplex PCR; TCRdb stores just in-frame clones and leaves some out. The table has roughly 120,000 clones, about nine tenths seen once. The source was peripheral blood, collected on day 0 of AZD1222 vaccination. The receptor set was obtained from an adult in good health.

V and J are TRBV24-1 and TRBJ2-1; 9 nucleotides match TRBD1. Germline-derived CDR1 and CDR2 are KGHDR and SFDVKD. This CDR3 spans 15 amino acids. J was trimmed by 8 bases and V by 4 bases; bases with no gene match: 8. The CDR3 sequence: CATSENRGQSDEQFF. The CDR3 DNA sequence: TGTGCCACCAGTGAGAACAGGGGGCAATCGGATGAGCAGTTCTTC.

The V and J genes are TRBV24-1 and TRBJ1-2; 11 bases map to TRBD1. The CDR3 covers 15 residues. Germline CDR1 and CDR2: KGHDR and SFDVKD. V dropped 3 bases and J dropped 7; count of bases not matched to a gene: 6. The CDR3 is CATSDPRTGGFGYTF. The CDR3 DNA reads TGTGCCACCAGTGATCCTAGGACAGGGGGCTTTGGCTACACCTTC.

CDR3 region: CASGTGNGYTF. Here the CDR3 DNA reads TGTGCCAGCGGGACAGGGAATGGCTACACCTTC. This chain joins TRBV28 and TRBJ1-2; 9 nucleotides align to TRBD1. Per germline, CDR1 MDHEN and CDR2 SYDVKM. V trimming: 8 bases; J trimming: 6 bases; junction bases outside the gene matches: 1. The CDR3 totals 11 residues.

This sequence joins TRBV15 and TRBJ1-6; TRBD1 agrees at 8 bases. Per germline, CDR1 LNHNV and CDR2 YYDKDF (reference sequence). The CDR3 has 17 residues. With V trimmed by 0 bases and J by 8 bases, 9 bases remained unmatched. This CDR3 reads CATSRERLTGVYSPLHF. CDR3 in DNA: TGTGCCACCAGCAGAGAGAGGTTGACAGGGGTTTATTCACCCCTCCACTTT.

This clone occurred once. The chain joins TRBV30 to TRBJ2-1; 7 bases align to TRBD2. The ends lost 3 bases at V and 8 bases at J; junction bases unmatched: 7. Germline V gives CDR1 GTSNPN, CDR2 SVGIG (reference sequence). This CDR3 comprises 13 residues. CDR3 nucleotides: TGTGCCTGGAGGTACCGCGGGAGAGATGAGCAGTTCTTC. It specifies CAWRYRGRDEQFF.

The rearrangement uses TRBV4-1 and TRBJ2-3; TRBD2 agrees at 11 bases. The CDR3 runs to 17 residues. Germline lookup yields CDR1 MGHRA and CDR2 YSYEKL. V trimming: 8 bases; J trimming: 0 bases; junction bases outside the gene matches: 10. CDR3 in DNA: TGCGCCAGCTCTCCGGGGCGACTAGCGGGGAGCACAGATACGCAGTATTTT. This sequence encodes CASSPGRLAGSTDTQYF.

The CDR3 nucleotides read TGTGCCAGTATTTCTTCTCCAGGGGAGGCTGGAAACACCATATATTTT. It specifies CASISSPGEAGNTIYF. The V and J genes are TRBV19 and TRBJ1-3, with a tentative D call TRBD1 (6 bases). CDR3 length: 16 residues. V was trimmed by 7 bases and J by 2 bases, leaving 18 bases between them. The V gene's germline CDR1 is LNHDA and CDR2 SQIVND (reference sequence).

Details on this clone: Other DNA sequences in the sample encode the same CDR3. This chain connects TRBV27 to TRBJ1-5; D is undetermined. The CDR3 loop spans 13 amino acids. V lost 0 bases to trimming and J lost 4 bases, with 4 bases between them. Germline V gene lookup returns CDR1 MNHEY and CDR2 SMNVEV (reference sequence). The CDR3 region has the DNA TGTGCCAGCAGTTTATCCTCGAATCAGCCCCAGCATTTT. Translated, it gives CASSLSSNQPQHF.

The chain couples TRBV3-1 (or the pseudogene TRBV3-2) to TRBJ2-6, with D possibly called TRBD1 or TRBD2 (5 bases each). The length of the CDR3 is 16 residues. V was clipped by 0 bases and J by 4 bases, with 10 bases between them. CDR1 is LGHDT, CDR2 YNNKEL, per germline (reference sequence). CDR3 sequence reads: CASSQDWGLGANVLTF. The DNA of the CDR3 is TGTGCCAGCAGCCAAGATTGGGGGTTGGGGGCCAACGTCCTGACTTTC.

The V call is TRBV11-3, the J call TRBJ2-2; tentative D call: TRBD1 (6 bases). Trimming took 4 bases from V and 8 from J, leaving 14 bases between them. The CDR3 is 14 amino acids. Germline CDR1 is SGHNT and CDR2 is YENEEA. For the CDR3, the DNA is TGTGCCAGCAGCTCGGACAGCCAAGGGGGGGAGCTGTTTTTT. Translation gives CASSSDSQGGELFF. The whole variable domain, filled in from reference TRBV11-3 and TRBJ2-2, reads EAGVVQSPRYKIIEKKQPVAFWCNPISGHNTLYWYLQNLGQGPELLIRYENEEAVDDSQLPKDRFSAERLKGVDSTLKIQPAELGDSAVYLCASSSDSQGGELFFGEGSRLTVL.

J is TRBJ2-7 and V is TRBV19, with 10 bases fitting TRBD1. V dropped 6 bases and J dropped 4; count of bases not matched to a gene: 12. The CDR3 consists of 16 residues. The germline V gene encodes CDR1 LNHDA and CDR2 SQIVND (reference sequence). CDR3 in DNA: TGTGCCAGTAGCCACTTGGGGGGACAGGGGTCATACGAGCAGTACTTC. Translation: CASSHLGGQGSYEQYF.

The V and J genes are TRBV15 and TRBJ2-3, with TRBD2 identical over 8 bases. Germline V lookup: CDR1 LNHNV, CDR2 YYDKDF (reference sequence). The V gene end was trimmed by 0 bases and the J gene end by 7 bases; junction bases not matched to a gene: 6. The CDR3 consists of 15 residues. The CDR3 reads CATSRDNGGANTQYF. CDR3 in DNA: TGTGCCACCAGCAGAGATAACGGGGGGGCCAATACGCAGTATTTT.

This rearrangement joins TRBV28 to TRBJ2-2; possibly TRBD2 for D (7 bases). V lost 2 bases and J 1 base, leaving 11 bases between the germline ends. CDR1 is MDHEN and CDR2 is SYDVKM in the germline V gene. The CDR3 loop spans 16 amino acids. CDR3 amino acids: CASSLRGGENTGELFF. CDR3 bases: TGTGCCAGCAGTTTAAGGGGGGGCGAGAACACCGGGGAGCTGTTTTTT.

The chain recombines TRBV14 with TRBJ2-5, with D maybe TRBD1 (5 bases). CDR1 is SGHDN, CDR2 FVKESK, per germline. This CDR3 is 15 amino acids long. Trimming stripped 4 bases from V and 3 bases from J, with 15 bases between. This CDR3 reads CASSPRAAGKETQYF. The CDR3 region has the DNA TGTGCCAGCAGCCCTCGGGCCGCAGGGAAAGAGACCCAGTACTTC.

The V call is TRBV7-7, the J call TRBJ2-2, with D unresolved. Germline-derived CDR1 and CDR2 are SSHAT and FNYEAQ (reference sequence). The V gene lost 5 bases and the J gene lost 8 bases, with 18 bases spanning the gap. The CDR3 totals 15 residues. In DNA form, the CDR3 reads TGTGCCAGCAGCACCGACCGGGTCCGAGGAGGGGAGCTGTTTTTT. This gives the protein CASSTDRVRGGELFF.

The chain couples TRBV5-1 to TRBJ1-6; the D gene is possibly TRBD1 (5 bases). This CDR3 region has 15 residues. Germline V CDR1 and CDR2: SGHRS, YFSETQ. V lost 1 base, J lost 8 bases, and 13 bases lay in between. In nucleotides, the CDR3 is TGCGCCAGCAGCTTGTCGGGGGGATCGGATTCACCCCTCCACTTT. Protein product: CASSLSGGSDSPLHF.

This chain uses TRBV5-5 with TRBJ1-2; D is unresolved. V lost 5 bases and J lost 2, with 7 bases in between. From germline, CDR1 is SGHKS and CDR2 YYEKEE (reference sequence). The CDR3 contains 12 residues. The CDR3 coding sequence is TGTGCCAGCAGTGGCAGGAACTATGGCTACACCTTC. Protein sequence: CASSGRNYGYTF.

V and J are TRBV27 and TRBJ1-1; TRBD1 is a possible D gene (5 bases). CDR1 is MNHEY, CDR2 SMNVEV, per germline (reference sequence). CDR3 length: 15 amino acids. V dropped 1 base and J dropped 5 bases, with 14 bases sitting between them. CDR3 sequence (DNA): TGTGCCAGCAGTTTATTTGGGGGAATGGGAACTGAAGCTTTCTTT. Encoded protein: CASSLFGGMGTEAFF.